The clone carrying this T cell receptor beta chain turned up a few times. The antigen is not known. Full-length variable regions came from constant-region reverse primers plus semi-nested Nested Universal Primer A PCR. TCRdb reanalysed the 5' RACE reads using MiXCR and keeps one entry per CDR3 protein. The repertoire includes about 64,000 distinct CDR3 sequences, 22% of them detected once, and under 3.5% sits in the top ten. The CDR3 sequence is 15 residues long. The germline V and J ends were trimmed by 2 bases and 1 base, with 14 bases remaining between them. Germline V lookup: CDR1 DFQATT, CDR2 SNEGSKA (reference sequence). Notes on the study in general: Tumor Tregs overlapped most with tumor, then blood, naive CD4+ cells. Whole repertoires were not studied in the larger cohort, only one V-J beta rearrangement. Tumor memory CD4+ T cell TCR gene usage clustered with blood and lymph node memory CD4+ cells and lymph node naive CD4+ cells.

This clonotype was obtained from a female donor with breast cancer. The chain recombines TRBV20-1 with TRBJ2-5, with D perhaps given as TRBD1 or TRBD2 (6 bases each). Sequencing input: memory CD4+ T cells sorted from a lymph node. As for subset: memory CD4+ T cells, CD4+CD45RO+CD25-. CDR3 region: CSARPGKGGQETQYF. CDR3 in DNA: TGCAGTGCTAGACCCGGAAAGGGGGGCCAAGAGACCCAGTACTTC.